These T cell receptor beta chains were read from a single sample in a study of spatial heterogeneity in lung cancer. MiXCR, applied by TCRdb to the 5' RACE reads, yields one record per CDR3 protein. The table lists roughly 120,000 distinct CDR3 sequences, 12% of them singletons. The source was PBMCs, collected at follow-up. All receptors come from a male donor with early-stage non-small cell lung cancer. Each CDR3 is given with its conserved first and last residue. A D gene is named only where the DNA matches it firmly. Rows may omit the clone size; those that give it use once, few, many or a size class.

d_gene: -
j_gene: TRBJ1-5
v_gene: TRBV18
abundance: many
CDR3nt: TGTGCCAGCTCACCTGAGGGGGGGTCCTCCTTCCAGCATTTT
CDR3aa: CASSPEGGSSFQHF

d_gene: TRBD1
j_gene: TRBJ2-1
v_gene: TRBV27
abundance: -
CDR3nt: TGTGCCAGCAGTCAAGGACAGGGGGCCTACAATGAGCAGTTCTTC
CDR3aa: CASSQGQGAYNEQFF

d_gene: TRBD1
j_gene: TRBJ2-2
v_gene: TRBV5-1
abundance: -
CDR3nt: TGCGCCAGCAGTTTTAGGACAGGGGCGAACACCGGGGAGCTGTTTTTT
CDR3aa: CASSFRTGANTGELFF

d_gene: TRBD2
j_gene: TRBJ2-7
v_gene: TRBV4-2
abundance: -
CDR3nt: TGTGCCAGCAGCCCCCCAGCGGGGAGCGAGCAGTACTTC
CDR3aa: CASSPPAGSEQYF

d_gene: -
j_gene: TRBJ1-6
v_gene: TRBV7-8
abundance: few
CDR3nt: TGTGCCAGCAGCCTCACAGTGGAGTCACCCCTCCACTTT
CDR3aa: CASSLTVESPLHF

d_gene: -
j_gene: TRBJ1-4
v_gene: TRBV28
abundance: few
CDR3nt: TGTGCCAGCAGTACAGGACAGAAGAGTGAAAAACTGTTTTTT
CDR3aa: CASSTGQKSEKLFF

d_gene: -
j_gene: TRBJ1-1
v_gene: TRBV10-3
abundance: many
CDR3nt: TGTGCCATCAGTGACAGGGCTACTGAAGCTTTCTTT
CDR3aa: CAISDRATEAFF

d_gene: -
j_gene: TRBJ1-6
v_gene: TRBV7-9
abundance: many
CDR3nt: TGTGCCAGCAGGCCAGTGGCAGGCGATAATTCACCCCTCCACTTT
CDR3aa: CASRPVAGDNSPLHF

d_gene: TRBD2
j_gene: TRBJ2-3
v_gene: TRBV7-9
abundance: few
CDR3nt: TGTGCCAGCAGCCAAAGCACGGGGGGGCCGGGCACAGATACGCAGTATTTT
CDR3aa: CASSQSTGGPGTDTQYF

d_gene: -
j_gene: TRBJ2-6
v_gene: TRBV20-1
abundance: few
CDR3nt: TGCAGTGCTAGAGCGCTGGACGGAAAGGTCAGGGGGGCCAACGTCCTGACTTTC
CDR3aa: CSARALDGKVRGANVLTF

d_gene: -
j_gene: TRBJ1-1
v_gene: TRBV6-4
abundance: many
CDR3nt: TGTGCCAGCTCACGAGAGGTGAACACTGAAGCTTTCTTT
CDR3aa: CASSREVNTEAFF

d_gene: -
j_gene: TRBJ2-5
v_gene: TRBV6-2/TRBV6-3
abundance: -
CDR3nt: TGTGCCAGCAGACCGACAAGTGAGACCCAGTACTTC
CDR3aa: CASRPTSETQYF

d_gene: -
j_gene: TRBJ1-6
v_gene: TRBV7-2
abundance: few
CDR3nt: TGTGCCAGCAGCTTAGCGCTACAGAATTCACCCCTCCACTTT
CDR3aa: CASSLALQNSPLHF

d_gene: TRBD1
j_gene: TRBJ2-7
v_gene: TRBV13
abundance: few
CDR3nt: TGTGCCAGCAGCTTAGCCGGGACAGCCTACGAGCAGTACTTC
CDR3aa: CASSLAGTAYEQYF

d_gene: -
j_gene: TRBJ2-5
v_gene: TRBV5-4
abundance: -
CDR3nt: TGTGCCAGCAGCTTGGCCTTGGGAGAGACCCAGTACTTC
CDR3aa: CASSLALGETQYF

d_gene: TRBD1
j_gene: TRBJ1-5
v_gene: TRBV20-1
abundance: -
CDR3nt: TGCAGTGCTAGGATGGGGACAGAAAATCAGCCCCAGCATTTT
CDR3aa: CSARMGTENQPQHF

d_gene: -
j_gene: TRBJ2-1
v_gene: TRBV7-2
abundance: few
CDR3nt: TGTGCCAGCAGCTTAGATGTTAGGTCCACACGCGATGAGCAGTTCTTC
CDR3aa: CASSLDVRSTRDEQFF

d_gene: TRBD1
j_gene: TRBJ1-2
v_gene: TRBV6-5
abundance: -
CDR3nt: TGTGCCAGCAGGCCCCGGGACAGGGCAAATGGCTACACCTTC
CDR3aa: CASRPRDRANGYTF

d_gene: -
j_gene: TRBJ1-5
v_gene: TRBV2
abundance: few
CDR3nt: TGTGCCAGCAGTAAGGACAGCACGGGGGATCATAGCAATCAGCCCCAGCATTTT
CDR3aa: CASSKDSTGDHSNQPQHF

d_gene: -
j_gene: TRBJ1-1
v_gene: TRBV12-3/TRBV12-4
abundance: few
CDR3nt: TGTGCCAGCACCCTTCGGGGACGATCCACTGAAGCTTTCTTT
CDR3aa: CASTLRGRSTEAFF

d_gene: -
j_gene: TRBJ1-5
v_gene: TRBV19
abundance: few
CDR3nt: TGTGCCAGTAGTATAGGGCAGGGGAATCAGCCCCAGCATTTT
CDR3aa: CASSIGQGNQPQHF

d_gene: -
j_gene: TRBJ2-3
v_gene: TRBV24-1
abundance: -
CDR3nt: TGTGCCACCAGTGACCCCCGGGCTTCAGATACGCAGTATTTT
CDR3aa: CATSDPRASDTQYF

d_gene: TRBD1
j_gene: TRBJ2-7
v_gene: TRBV5-1
abundance: -
CDR3nt: TGCGCCAGCAGCTGGGACAGTGCGAATTCCTACGAGCAGTACTTC
CDR3aa: CASSWDSANSYEQYF

d_gene: TRBD1
j_gene: TRBJ1-3
v_gene: TRBV10-3
abundance: -
CDR3nt: TGTGCCATCAGTGTCCGACAGGGGATAGGAAACACCATATATTTT
CDR3aa: CAISVRQGIGNTIYF

d_gene: -
j_gene: TRBJ1-1
v_gene: TRBV5-1
abundance: few
CDR3nt: TGCGCCAGCAGCTTGGAGGGGTCGGGGGAAGCTTTCTTT
CDR3aa: CASSLEGSGEAFF

d_gene: -
j_gene: TRBJ1-4
v_gene: TRBV3-1
abundance: many
CDR3nt: TGTGCCAGCAGCCTAGAAGGGCTTTCAACTAATGAAAAACTGTTTTTT
CDR3aa: CASSLEGLSTNEKLFF

d_gene: -
j_gene: TRBJ2-5
v_gene: TRBV10-3
abundance: many
CDR3nt: TGTGCCATCAGTGACGGTGAAAAGACCCAGTACTTC
CDR3aa: CAISDGEKTQYF

d_gene: -
j_gene: TRBJ1-2
v_gene: TRBV9
abundance: -
CDR3nt: TGTGCCAGCAGCCCAACGTGGGGGGCACTCTATGGCTACACCTTC
CDR3aa: CASSPTWGALYGYTF

d_gene: -
j_gene: TRBJ1-2
v_gene: TRBV4-3
abundance: -
CDR3nt: TGCGCCAGCAGCCAAGATCTGGGCAGAGTCTATGGCTACACCTTC
CDR3aa: CASSQDLGRVYGYTF

d_gene: TRBD1
j_gene: TRBJ2-7
v_gene: TRBV7-8
abundance: few
CDR3nt: TGTGCCAGCAGCCCGTCGCCGGGACAGGGTTACGAGCAGTACTTC
CDR3aa: CASSPSPGQGYEQYF

d_gene: -
j_gene: TRBJ2-5
v_gene: TRBV9
abundance: many
CDR3nt: TGTGCCAGCAGCGTATCTGATCAAGAGACCCAGTACTTC
CDR3aa: CASSVSDQETQYF

d_gene: -
j_gene: TRBJ2-3
v_gene: TRBV6-1
abundance: many
CDR3nt: TGTGCCAGCAGACCGACAGGACCCACAGATACGCAGTATTTT
CDR3aa: CASRPTGPTDTQYF

d_gene: -
j_gene: TRBJ2-5
v_gene: TRBV5-4
abundance: many
CDR3nt: TGTGCCAGCAGCTTGGACTTTCAAGAGACCCAGTACTTC
CDR3aa: CASSLDFQETQYF

d_gene: -
j_gene: TRBJ1-4
v_gene: TRBV2
abundance: -
CDR3nt: TGTGCCAGCAACGTCCTCGGGGGAGCAACTAATGAAAAACTGTTTTTT
CDR3aa: CASNVLGGATNEKLFF

d_gene: -
j_gene: TRBJ1-3
v_gene: TRBV6-2/TRBV6-3
abundance: -
CDR3nt: TGTGCCAGCAGACGACAGGCTTCTGGAAACACCATATATTTT
CDR3aa: CASRRQASGNTIYF

d_gene: -
j_gene: TRBJ2-7
v_gene: TRBV7-2
abundance: -
CDR3nt: TGTGCCAGCAGAAAGGTAGCGGACTTCTCCTACGAGCAGTACTTC
CDR3aa: CASRKVADFSYEQYF

d_gene: -
j_gene: TRBJ2-5
v_gene: TRBV7-2
abundance: -
CDR3nt: TGTGCCAGCAGCTGGGGACGAGCAGGCGCAGAGACCCAGTACTTC
CDR3aa: CASSWGRAGAETQYF

d_gene: TRBD1
j_gene: TRBJ1-1
v_gene: TRBV10-3
abundance: many
CDR3nt: TGTGCCATCAGTGAGTCCAGGGGGGGCACTGAAGCTTTCTTT
CDR3aa: CAISESRGGTEAFF

d_gene: -
j_gene: TRBJ2-7
v_gene: TRBV20-1
abundance: many
CDR3nt: TGCAGTGCTAGTCTGATGGAGGGAGTCTACGAGCAGTACTTC
CDR3aa: CSASLMEGVYEQYF

d_gene: -
j_gene: TRBJ2-5
v_gene: TRBV7-9
abundance: few
CDR3nt: TGTGCCAGCAGCTTTAGTAGGACGGGAGAGACCCAGTACTTC
CDR3aa: CASSFSRTGETQYF

d_gene: TRBD2
j_gene: TRBJ2-7
v_gene: TRBV11-2
abundance: -
CDR3nt: TGTGCCAGCAGCTTAATTAGCGGGGGCTTTTCTACAAGCTCCTACGAGCAGTACTTC
CDR3aa: CASSLISGGFSTSSYEQYF

d_gene: -
j_gene: TRBJ2-7
v_gene: TRBV7-9
abundance: few
CDR3nt: TGTGCCAGCAGCTCAACGCGAGCGGCCACCTACGAGCAGTACTTC
CDR3aa: CASSSTRAATYEQYF

d_gene: -
j_gene: TRBJ2-1
v_gene: TRBV6-2/TRBV6-3
abundance: -
CDR3nt: TGTGCCAGCGGGGGGGCCGGTGAGCAGTTCTTC
CDR3aa: CASGGAGEQFF

d_gene: -
j_gene: TRBJ2-1
v_gene: TRBV20-1
abundance: few
CDR3nt: TGCAGTGCTAGAACTCCGGGGGGCTTCATGGAGCAGTTCTTC
CDR3aa: CSARTPGGFMEQFF

d_gene: -
j_gene: TRBJ1-3
v_gene: TRBV6-5
abundance: -
CDR3nt: TGTGCCAGCAGTCAGACCCGAGTGGGCTCTGGAAACACCATATATTTT
CDR3aa: CASSQTRVGSGNTIYF

d_gene: TRBD2
j_gene: TRBJ2-5
v_gene: TRBV7-9
abundance: few
CDR3nt: TGTGCCAGCTTGGTTAGCGAAGTGCCTAGCGGGGTCCAAGAGACCCAGTACTTC
CDR3aa: CASLVSEVPSGVQETQYF

d_gene: -
j_gene: TRBJ2-2
v_gene: TRBV11-2
abundance: few
CDR3nt: TGTGCCAGCAGTTTTGGACTCTCTACGGCGGTGGAGCTGTTTTTT
CDR3aa: CASSFGLSTAVELFF

d_gene: -
j_gene: TRBJ1-5
v_gene: TRBV9
abundance: -
CDR3nt: TGTGCCAGCAGCGTAGGGGGACACCTAAATCAGCCCCAGCATTTT
CDR3aa: CASSVGGHLNQPQHF

d_gene: -
j_gene: TRBJ1-1
v_gene: TRBV7-9
abundance: -
CDR3nt: TGTGCCAGCAGCTTAGCCGGGCACATTGGGGCTTTCTTT
CDR3aa: CASSLAGHIGAFF

d_gene: -
j_gene: TRBJ2-2
v_gene: TRBV14
abundance: -
CDR3nt: TGTGCCAGCAGCCAAGAGTTGGCCACCGAGGAGCTGTTTTTT
CDR3aa: CASSQELATEELFF

d_gene: -
j_gene: TRBJ2-1
v_gene: TRBV12-3/TRBV12-4
abundance: many
CDR3nt: TGTGCCAGCAGTCCGACGAATGCACATGAGCAGTTCTTC
CDR3aa: CASSPTNAHEQFF

d_gene: -
j_gene: TRBJ2-1
v_gene: TRBV7-2
abundance: few
CDR3nt: TGTGCCAGCAACCTAGCCAACAATGAGCAGTTCTTC
CDR3aa: CASNLANNEQFF

d_gene: TRBD1
j_gene: TRBJ1-2
v_gene: TRBV20-1
abundance: few
CDR3nt: TGCAGTGCTAGACGTGAAACAGGGGTCCATGGCTACACCTTC
CDR3aa: CSARRETGVHGYTF

d_gene: TRBD1
j_gene: TRBJ2-3
v_gene: TRBV2
abundance: -
CDR3nt: TGTGCCAGCAGTGAAGCGCTGGGACAGGGACGGGGAGATACGCAGTATTTT
CDR3aa: CASSEALGQGRGDTQYF